This entry is about one TCR beta chain. These data are taken from a study of T-cell memory formation after mild COVID-19. In TCRdb, the 5' RACE reads were re-called with MiXCR into one record per CDR3 protein. The data hold around 390,000 distinct CDR3 sequences, with about 15% observed a single time. From germline, CDR1 is SEHNR and CDR2 FQNEAQ (reference sequence). The CDR3 has 14 amino acids. Trimming stripped 4 bases from V and 2 bases from J, with 11 bases between. The sequenced material came from PBMCs or a T cell subset sorted from them (not recorded which). The origin of this receptor is a man aged 18 to 29 who had mild COVID-19 (a few samples of this study predate the infection). Cell type and time point are not known. This chain uses TRBV7-9 with TRBJ1-1; D call uncertain. The CDR3 region is CASSYSDGNTEAFF. The CDR3 DNA is TGTGCCAGCAGCTACTCAGACGGAAACACTGAAGCTTTCTTT.